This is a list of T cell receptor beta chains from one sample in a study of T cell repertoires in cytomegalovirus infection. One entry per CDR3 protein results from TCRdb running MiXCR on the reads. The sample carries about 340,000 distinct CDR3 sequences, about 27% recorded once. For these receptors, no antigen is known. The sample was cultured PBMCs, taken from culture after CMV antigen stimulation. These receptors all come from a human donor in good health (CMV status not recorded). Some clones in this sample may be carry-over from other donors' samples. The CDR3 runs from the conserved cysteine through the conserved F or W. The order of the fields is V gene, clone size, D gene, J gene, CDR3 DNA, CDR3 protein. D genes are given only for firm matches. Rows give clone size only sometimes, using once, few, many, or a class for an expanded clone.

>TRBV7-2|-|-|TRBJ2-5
TGTGCCAGCAGCTCGAGCGGCTTACTCCAAGAGACCCAGTACTTC
CASSSSGLLQETQYF
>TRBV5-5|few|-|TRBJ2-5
TGTGCCAGCAGCGTGGACAGAGAGACCCAGTACTTC
CASSVDRETQYF
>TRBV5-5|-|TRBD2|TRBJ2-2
TGTGCCAGCAGTCCGCCAGTAGGCGGGGGAGGGCTCACCGGGGAGCTGTTTTTT
CASSPPVGGGGLTGELFF
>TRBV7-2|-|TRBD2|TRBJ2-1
TGTGCCAGCAGCCGTGGGGGGGCCTACAATGAGCAGTTCTTC
CASSRGGAYNEQFF
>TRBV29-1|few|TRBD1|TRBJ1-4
TGCAGCGTTGTTGGGGACAGGGATGAGGTGGAAAAACTGTTTTTT
CSVVGDRDEVEKLFF
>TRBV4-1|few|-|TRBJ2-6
TGCGCCAGCAGCCAAGCTATGGTCTTAACCTCCAACGTCCTGACTTTC
CASSQAMVLTSNVLTF
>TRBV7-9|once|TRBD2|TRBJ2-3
TGTGCCAGCAGCGCAGGGACTATCGGCACAGATACGCAGTATTTT
CASSAGTIGTDTQYF
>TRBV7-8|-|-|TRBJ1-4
TGTGCCAGCAGCTTCGAGCTGATAGGAGAAAAACTGTTTTTT
CASSFELIGEKLFF
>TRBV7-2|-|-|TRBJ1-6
TGTGCCAGCAGCTTAGAACAAAATTCACCCCTCCACTTT
CASSLEQNSPLHF
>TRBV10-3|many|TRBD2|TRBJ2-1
TGTGCCATCAGTGATGCTAGCGGGAGGATCTACAATGAGCAGTTCTTC
CAISDASGRIYNEQFF
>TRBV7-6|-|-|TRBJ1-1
TGTGCCAGCAGCTTAGCGGGCGGGCAGAACCCTGAAGCTTTCTTT
CASSLAGGQNPEAFF
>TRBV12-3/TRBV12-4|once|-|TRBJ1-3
TGTGCCAGCAATACAATGGGCTCTGGAAACACCATATATTTT
CASNTMGSGNTIYF
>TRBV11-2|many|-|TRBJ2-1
TGTGCCAGCAGCCCCAGATCCGCGAAGGGGGATGAGCAGTTCTTC
CASSPRSAKGDEQFF
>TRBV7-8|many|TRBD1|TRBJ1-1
TGTGCCAGCAGCGGGGGACAGGGGAACACTGAAGCTTTCTTT
CASSGGQGNTEAFF
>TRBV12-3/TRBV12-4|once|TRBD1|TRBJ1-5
TGTGCCAGCAGACCCGGGACAGGGGGCGGACAGCCCCAGCATTTT
CASRPGTGGGQPQHF
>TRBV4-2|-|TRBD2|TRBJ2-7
TGTGCCAGCAGCCAATCAGGGACTAGCGGGATCTACGAGCAGTACTTC
CASSQSGTSGIYEQYF
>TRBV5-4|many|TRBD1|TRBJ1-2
TGTGCCAGCAGCTTGGATACGGACAGGGATCCGTATGGCTACACCTTC
CASSLDTDRDPYGYTF
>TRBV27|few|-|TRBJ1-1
TGTGCCAGCAGTTTTCTTTACACTGAAGCTTTCTTT
CASSFLYTEAFF
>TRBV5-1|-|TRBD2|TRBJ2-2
TGCGCCAGCAGCCCTGACGGGGGGGACACCGGGGAGCTGTTTTTT
CASSPDGGDTGELFF
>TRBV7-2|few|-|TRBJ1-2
TGTGCCAGCAGCTTACCAGGCGTGGACGGCTACACCTTC
CASSLPGVDGYTF
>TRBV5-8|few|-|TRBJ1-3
TGTGCCAGCAGCTTGGGGGTGAACACCATATATTTT
CASSLGVNTIYF
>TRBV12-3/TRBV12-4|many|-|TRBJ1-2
TGTGCCAGCAGTCGGACAGCTAACTATGGCTACACCTTC
CASSRTANYGYTF
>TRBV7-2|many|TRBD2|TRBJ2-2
TGTGCCAGCAGCTCCCGGACTAGCGGGGGCGGGGAGCTGTTTTTT
CASSSRTSGGGELFF
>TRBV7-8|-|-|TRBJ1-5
TGTGCCAGCAGCCTGGACTCTCAGCCCCAGCATTTT
CASSLDSQPQHF